Following are 30 T cell receptor beta chains from one sample sequenced in a study of T cell repertoires in cytomegalovirus infection. TCRdb re-called the reads through MiXCR, storing one row per CDR3 protein. The sample shows 90,000 to 130,000 distinct CDR3 sequences, roughly 9.1% of them seen only once. No antigen has been identified for these receptors. Sequenced input: PBMCs, sequenced either directly or after in vitro stimulation (not recorded which). These receptors were taken from a human donor in good health (CMV status not recorded). Some clones in this sample may be carry-over from other donors' samples.

This chain links TRBV7-2 with TRBJ2-3; maybe TRBD2 (5 bases). The ends were cut back, 4 bases at V and 0 bases at J, with 11 bases in the middle. The CDR3 runs 15 residues. Germline-derived CDR1 and CDR2 are SGHTA and FQGNSA. The CDR3 sequence: CASSSGLISTDTQYF. Written as DNA, the CDR3 is TGTGCCAGCAGCTCCGGACTGATTAGCACAGATACGCAGTATTTT.

The chain employs TRBV12-3 or TRBV12-4 and TRBJ1-1, with a possible D match to TRBD1 (6 bases). The CDR3 contains 14 residues. V was trimmed by 4 bases and J by 0 bases, leaving 9 bases between them. CDR3 bases: TGTGCCAGCAGTTCGGGGACATTGAACACTGAAGCTTTCTTT. Translating it yields CASSSGTLNTEAFF.

This clonotype has only a few counts. This chain links TRBV6-8 with TRBJ2-2; no reliable D call. The CDR3 runs to 15 residues. Germline assignment: CDR1 MNHGY and CDR2 SAAAGT. The V and J ends lost 6 bases and 5 bases respectively, with 16 bases between them. The CDR3 region has the DNA TGTGCCAGCAGGGTGGGCGGCATTAGGACCGGGGAGCTGTTTTTT. This translates into CASRVGGIRTGELFF.

This clonotype was seen at least ten times. The chain recombines TRBV20-1 with TRBJ2-1; 9 bases align to TRBD2. With V trimmed by 5 bases and J by 5 bases, 10 bases remained unmatched. Germline-derived CDR1 and CDR2 are DFQATT and SNEGSKA (reference sequence). The CDR3 extends over 15 amino acids. CDR3 nucleotides: TGCAGTGCTCCAGTCAGCGGGAGGCCTGACAATGAGCAGTTCTTC. Amino acid sequence: CSAPVSGRPDNEQFF.

A few counts support this clonotype. The gene calls are TRBV20-1 and TRBJ2-4; 14 bases are shared with TRBD2. V was pared by 5 bases and J by 8 bases, with 11 bases of the junction left unmatched. In germline, CDR1 is DFQATT, CDR2 SNEGSKA (reference sequence). CDR3 length equals 16 residues. In DNA, the CDR3 is TGCAGTGCTGAAATGGGACTAGCGGGAGCGCGGGACATTCAGTACTTC. This translates into CSAEMGLAGARDIQYF.

This clonotype was recorded at least ten times. This chain joins TRBV4-1 and TRBJ2-2; 8 nucleotides match TRBD2. V lost 0 bases to trimming and J lost 6 bases; unmatched junction nucleotides: 6. In germline, CDR1 is MGHRA, CDR2 YSYEKL. This CDR3 is built from 16 residues. DNA of the CDR3: TGCGCCAGCAGCCAAGAGGGGGGAGCGGGGGCCGGGGAGCTGTTTTTT. This gives the protein CASSQEGGAGAGELFF.

The chain uses TRBV7-2 and TRBJ1-1; D possibly corresponds to TRBD1 (6 bases). Germline V gives CDR1 SGHTA, CDR2 FQGNSA. CDR3 length: 15 amino acids. The V end lost 4 bases, the J end lost 4 bases, and 16 bases lay between the germline ends. The CDR3 loop reads CASSSRRGGLTEAFF. The CDR3 DNA reads as TGTGCCAGCAGCTCCCGTCGTGGGGGGCTCACTGAAGCTTTCTTT.

The chain joins TRBV6-8 to TRBJ1-1, with D uncertain. The CDR3 covers 12 residues. Germline CDR1 reads MNHGY; CDR2 reads SAAAGT. V was shortened by 6 bases and J by 7 bases, with 12 bases between the two germline ends. The CDR3 loop is CASSRLQSEAFF. Written as DNA, the CDR3 is TGTGCCAGCAGCAGGCTACAGAGTGAAGCTTTCTTT.

This clonotype was counted ten times or more. The chain is built from TRBV18 and TRBJ1-1; TRBD1 might be the D (5 bases). Trimming took 3 bases from V and 7 from J, leaving 12 bases between them. The CDR3 consists of 13 residues. Germline values: CDR1 KGHSH, CDR2 LQKENI. CDR3 nucleotides: TGTGCCAGCTCACCCGACAGAGAAATTGAAGCTTTCTTT. Translating it yields CASSPDREIEAFF.

This clonotype was counted ten times or more. The gene calls are TRBV7-2 and TRBJ2-7; D ambiguous. This CDR3 has 14 amino acids. Germline V gene lookup returns CDR1 SGHTA and CDR2 FQGNSA. V dropped 1 base and J dropped 4 bases, with 11 bases sitting between them. The chain's CDR3 is CASSLVDLLYEQYF. In DNA, the CDR3 is TGTGCCAGCAGCTTAGTGGACCTTTTATACGAGCAGTACTTC.

There are many counts of this clonotype. The chain uses TRBV7-2 and TRBJ2-7; no definite D call. V lost 3 bases and J 1 base, leaving 10 bases between the germline ends. Germline-derived CDR1 and CDR2 are SGHTA and FQGNSA. This CDR3 is 14 amino acids long. The chain's CDR3 is CASSFNPASYEQYF. For the CDR3, the DNA is TGTGCCAGCAGCTTCAATCCAGCGTCCTACGAGCAGTACTTC.

The rearrangement joins TRBV12-5 to TRBJ1-2; no reliable D call. V lost 7 bases and J lost 4, with 13 bases in between. This CDR3 is built from 13 residues. Germline V gives CDR1 LGHNT, CDR2 FRNRAP. This CDR3 reads CASASRVSYGYTF. CDR3 DNA: TGTGCTAGTGCCTCGCGCGTGAGCTATGGCTACACCTTC. Full variable domain (rest looked up from reference TRBV12-5 and TRBJ1-2): DARVTQTPRHKVTEMGQEVTMRCQPILGHNTVFWYRQTMMQGLELLAYFRNRAPLDDSGMPKDRFSAEMPDATLATLKIQPSEPRDSAVYFCASASRVSYGYTFGSGTRLTVV.

In this sample, this clonotype turned up many times. The chain combines TRBV6-1 with TRBJ1-2, with D perhaps TRBD1 (5 bases). The CDR3 consists of 15 residues. The germline V and J ends were trimmed by 6 bases and 8 bases, with 22 bases remaining between them. Germline CDR1 is MNHNS and CDR2 is SASEGT. The CDR3 DNA sequence: TGTGCCAGCAGAGTGCTGTATGACAGCCTCTCGGGCTACACCTTC. The encoded protein is CASRVLYDSLSGYTF.

The chain has TRBV27 and TRBJ2-5; 8 nucleotides match TRBD2. Germline V gives CDR1 MNHEY, CDR2 SMNVEV (reference sequence). This CDR3 has 15 amino acids. Trimming cost V 5 bases and J 5 bases; bases outside gene matches: 10. The CDR3 DNA reads as TGTGCCAGCAGTCTATACAGCGGGGGTTGGGAGACCCAGTACTTC. Its protein is CASSLYSGGWETQYF.

This clonotype was seen only a few times. The V call is TRBV6-5, the J call TRBJ1-1, with D unclear. The V end was cut by 5 bases, the J end by 5 bases, with 12 bases between. Germline assignment: CDR1 MNHEY and CDR2 SVGAGI. The CDR3 sequence is 13 residues long. CDR3 residues: CASSADKRTEAFF. In DNA form, the CDR3 reads TGTGCCAGCAGTGCGGATAAAAGGACTGAAGCTTTCTTT.

This clonotype was picked up a small number of times. This chain joins TRBV2 and TRBJ2-3; 12 bases fit TRBD1. V lost 7 bases and J lost 0; bases outside the gene matches: 14. The germline CDR1 and CDR2 sequences are SNHLY and FYNNEI. This CDR3 spans 19 amino acids. This chain's CDR3 is CASNGFPGQGALSTDTQYF. The CDR3 DNA is TGTGCCAGCAACGGATTTCCGGGACAGGGGGCATTAAGCACAGATACGCAGTATTTT. Full variable domain (remainder filled in from reference TRBV2 and TRBJ2-3): EPEVTQTPSHQVTQMGQEVILRCVPISNHLYFYWYRQILGQKVEFLVSFYNNEISEKSEIFDDQFSVERPDGSNFTLKIRSTKLEDSAMYFCASNGFPGQGALSTDTQYFGPGTRLTVL.

This clonotype was seen repeatedly, ten times or more. The chain is built from TRBV11-3 and TRBJ2-3; 8 bases are shared with TRBD1. V shed 5 bases and J 6 bases; nucleotides not matched to a gene: 7. This CDR3 region has 14 residues. Germline lookup yields CDR1 SGHNT and CDR2 YENEEA. This CDR3 reads CASSEGQGVDTQYF. CDR3 DNA: TGTGCCAGCAGCGAAGGACAGGGAGTGGATACGCAGTATTTT.

The V gene is TRBV29-1, the J gene TRBJ1-2; D is perhaps TRBD1 (5 bases). The CDR3 sequence is 11 residues long. With 7 bases removed from V and 4 bases from J, the gap between germline ends came to 10 bases. The V gene's germline CDR1 is SQVTM and CDR2 ANQGSEA. This CDR3 reads CSEHTGYGYTF. CDR3 bases: TGCAGCGAGCACACAGGCTATGGCTACACCTTC.

This clonotype was detected ten times or more. The V and J genes are TRBV7-8 and TRBJ2-3, with 7 bases fitting TRBD2. V shed 8 bases and J 4 bases; nucleotides not matched to a gene: 9. Germline V gives CDR1 SGHVS, CDR2 FQNEAQ. This CDR3 is 14 amino acids long. As DNA, the CDR3 is TGTGCCAGCTTTGGCGGGAGAGGCCCAGATACGCAGTATTTT. This sequence encodes CASFGGRGPDTQYF.

This chain joins TRBV6-6 and TRBJ2-1; 7 positions agree with TRBD2. CDR3 length: 15 residues. The germline gives CDR1 MNHNY, CDR2 SVGAGI (reference sequence). Trimming cost V 6 bases and J 7 bases; bases outside gene matches: 12. This CDR3 reads CASSAERPGGNEQFF. The CDR3 nucleotides are TGTGCCAGCAGCGCGGAGAGGCCCGGGGGGAATGAGCAGTTCTTC.

This clonotype has at least ten counts. The V gene is TRBV6-2 or TRBV6-3, the J gene TRBJ2-7; 7 nucleotides align to TRBD1. Per the germline V gene, CDR1 is MNHEY and CDR2 is SVGEGT. With 5 bases clipped from V and 2 bases from J, the junction kept 6 bases outside the gene matches. The CDR3 length is 14 residues. CDR3 sequence reads: CASSTGQTPYEQYV. DNA for the CDR3: TGTGCCAGCAGTACGGGACAGACCCCCTACGAGCAGTACGTC.

The sample holds many counts of this clonotype. The V call is TRBV2, the J call TRBJ1-2; no reliable D call. This CDR3 contains 11 residues. Germline CDR1 is SNHLY and CDR2 is FYNNEI. Trimming took 5 bases from V and 12 from J, leaving 13 bases between them. The CDR3 is CASSSKPRHTF. The DNA for the CDR3 is TGTGCCAGCAGTTCAAAACCCAGACACACCTTC.

The chain uses TRBV27 and TRBJ1-1; D gene ambiguous. Per the germline V gene, CDR1 is MNHEY and CDR2 is SMNVEV (reference sequence). The CDR3 consists of 15 residues. Trimming cost V 3 bases and J 1 base, with 12 bases left between them. The CDR3 region has the DNA TGTGCCAGCAGTTTCCGGGCAGACCCGAACACTGAAGCTTTCTTT. It specifies CASSFRADPNTEAFF.

This clonotype was observed at least ten times. The chain recombines TRBV12-5 with TRBJ2-5; 7 positions match TRBD2. V dropped 6 bases and J dropped 5; count of bases not matched to a gene: 12. The germline gives CDR1 LGHNT, CDR2 FRNRAP. The CDR3 contains 15 residues. Here the CDR3 DNA reads TGTGCTAGTGGAGGTATGAGCGGGACGGACGAGACCCAGTACTTC. Residues: CASGGMSGTDETQYF.

The V gene is TRBV20-1, the J gene TRBJ2-3; TRBD2 agrees at 7 bases. The CDR3 sequence is 16 residues long. Unmatched junction bases numbered 16, after V lost 6 bases and J lost 4 bases. Germline CDR1 reads DFQATT; CDR2 reads SNEGSKA (reference sequence). The CDR3 coding sequence is TGCAGTGCCACTCCCCCTAGCGGCGGATATGCAGATACGCAGTATTTT. Translated: CSATPPSGGYADTQYF.

This clonotype was counted at least ten times. V and J are TRBV7-3 and TRBJ2-6; D not resolved. Germline CDR1 SGHTA, CDR2 FQGTGA. This CDR3 has 15 amino acids. V was pared by 2 bases and J by 0 bases, with 5 bases between. CDR3 in amino acids: CASSLEVSGANVLTF. Here the CDR3 DNA reads TGTGCCAGCAGCTTAGAGGTCTCTGGGGCCAACGTCCTGACTTTC.

This clonotype has ten or more counts. The J gene is TRBJ2-1, the V gene TRBV28, with D perhaps TRBD1 or TRBD2 (6 bases each). Trimming removed 7 bases at V and 7 bases at J, with 23 bases between. The CDR3 is made up of 16 amino acids. Germline CDR1 reads MDHEN; CDR2 reads SYDVKM. The CDR3 DNA reads as TGTGCCAGCACCACCTGGTGGGGGCGTGGGGGGAATGAGCAGTTCTTC. Translation: CASTTWWGRGGNEQFF. The full variable domain, rest sourced from reference TRBV28 and TRBJ2-1, is DVKVTQSSRYLVKRTGEKVFLECVQDMDHENMFWYRQDPGLGLRLIYFSYDVKMKEKGDIPEGYSVSREKKERFSLILESASTNQTSMYLCASTTWWGRGGNEQFFGPGTRLTVL.

This clonotype was counted many times. The chain links TRBV28 to TRBJ2-2, with D possibly TRBD2 on 6 matching bases. The CDR3 spans 15 residues. CDR1 and CDR2 (germline): MDHEN, SYDVKM. Trimming stripped 6 bases from V and 0 bases from J, with 11 bases between. The CDR3 sequence is CASSPAGPNTGELFF. The CDR3 nucleotides read TGTGCCAGCAGCCCCGCGGGACCGAACACCGGGGAGCTGTTTTTT.

The sample holds many counts of this clonotype. This sequence joins TRBV3-1 and TRBJ1-1; no reliable D call. V shed 4 bases and J shed 1 base, with 10 bases lying between them. There are 14 residues in the CDR3. The germline V gene has CDR1 LGHDT and CDR2 YNNKEL (reference sequence). The CDR3 is CASSRIAGNTEAFF. CDR3 nucleotides: TGTGCCAGCAGCCGTATAGCGGGGAACACTGAAGCTTTCTTT.

This clonotype was detected ten times or more. This chain uses TRBV28 with TRBJ2-7; D is ambiguous. Trimming left V 2 bases short and J 7 bases short, with 9 bases between. The CDR3 extends over 12 amino acids. Looked up from germline, CDR1 is MDHEN and CDR2 is SYDVKM. The CDR3 spells CASSLPVREQYF. CDR3 bases: TGTGCCAGCAGTTTACCCGTACGAGAGCAGTACTTC.